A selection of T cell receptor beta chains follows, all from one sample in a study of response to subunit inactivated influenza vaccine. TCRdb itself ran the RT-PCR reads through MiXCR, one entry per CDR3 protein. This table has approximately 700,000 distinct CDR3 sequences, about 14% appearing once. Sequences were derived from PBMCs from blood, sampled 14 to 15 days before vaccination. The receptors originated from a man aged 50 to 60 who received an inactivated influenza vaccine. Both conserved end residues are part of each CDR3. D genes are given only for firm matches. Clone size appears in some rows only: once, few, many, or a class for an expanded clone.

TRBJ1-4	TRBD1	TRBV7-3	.	TGTGCCAGCACTTACAGGGGATACTCAAATGAAAAACTGTTTTTT	CASTYRGYSNEKLFF
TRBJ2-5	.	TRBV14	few	TGTGCCAGCAGCCAATACTACGCGGTGTACTTC	CASSQYYAVYF
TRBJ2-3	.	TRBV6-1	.	TGTGCCAGCACCCTCCGGGACAGCACAGATACGCAGTATTTT	CASTLRDSTDTQYF
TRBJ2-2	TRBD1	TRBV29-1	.	TGCAGCGTCGTACAGGGGGCGAACACCGGGGAGCTGTTTTTT	CSVVQGANTGELFF
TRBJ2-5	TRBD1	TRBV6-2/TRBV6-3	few	TGTGCCAGCAGGCCCATTATCCGGGACAGACAAGAGACCCAGTACTTC	CASRPIIRDRQETQYF
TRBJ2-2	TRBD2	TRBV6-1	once	TGTGCCAGCATGGCTAGCGGGGGGGATTCCGGGGAGCTGTTTTTT	CASMASGGDSGELFF
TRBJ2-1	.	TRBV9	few	TGTGCCAGCAGCCCCTCCCCGGGGCAGCCCTTCAATGAGCAGTTCTTC	CASSPSPGQPFNEQFF
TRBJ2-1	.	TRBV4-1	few	TGCGCCAGCAGCCAAGACAGGGAGGGGGCGACCCTCTCCTACAATGAGCAGTTCTTC	CASSQDREGATLSYNEQFF
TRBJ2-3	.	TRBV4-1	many	TGCGCCAGCAGCCAAGATAGGGGGGGGGGAGATACGCAGTATTTT	CASSQDRGGGDTQYF
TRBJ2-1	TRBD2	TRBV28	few	TGTGCCAGCAGTTTCCCCCTCGGGGGGACTAGCGCCAATAGCTCCTACAATGAGCAGTTCTTC	CASSFPLGGTSANSSYNEQFF
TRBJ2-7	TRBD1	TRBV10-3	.	TGTGCCATCAGTGGGCAGGGGGCTCCCTCCTACGAGCAGTACTTC	CAISGQGAPSYEQYF
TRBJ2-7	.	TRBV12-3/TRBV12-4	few	TGTGCCAGCGCACGGGGGATGCCCTACGAGCAGTACTTC	CASARGMPYEQYF
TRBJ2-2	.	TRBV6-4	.	TGTGCCAGCAGTGCAGACATGAACACCGGGGAGCTGTTTTTT	CASSADMNTGELFF
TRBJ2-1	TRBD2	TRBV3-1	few	TGTGCCAGCAGCCCGCTAGCGGGATGGTCCTACAATGAGCAGTTCTTC	CASSPLAGWSYNEQFF
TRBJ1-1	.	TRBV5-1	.	TGCGCCAGCAGCTTGGTGGGCCAGGGCACTGAAGCTTTCTTT	CASSLVGQGTEAFF
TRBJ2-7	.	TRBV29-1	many	TGCAGCGTTGCCGCGGGCCAGGGGAATATATACGAGCAGTACTTC	CSVAAGQGNIYEQYF
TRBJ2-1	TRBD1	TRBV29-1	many	TGCAGTGCCGGGACAGGCCAGGGGCATGAGCAGTTCTTC	CSAGTGQGHEQFF
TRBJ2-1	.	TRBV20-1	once	TGCAGTGCTAGAAGGGGTGGTCTAGCGAGCTATTTCTCCTACAATGAGCAGTTCTTC	CSARRGGLASYFSYNEQFF
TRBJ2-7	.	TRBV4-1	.	TGCGCCAGCAGCCGAGGTGGGGGGGGGCCCTACGAGCAGTACTTC	CASSRGGGGPYEQYF
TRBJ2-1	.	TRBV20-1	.	TGCAGTGCTAGAGATCAAAGGGCTTTCTTCTCCAATGAGCAGTTCTTC	CSARDQRAFFSNEQFF